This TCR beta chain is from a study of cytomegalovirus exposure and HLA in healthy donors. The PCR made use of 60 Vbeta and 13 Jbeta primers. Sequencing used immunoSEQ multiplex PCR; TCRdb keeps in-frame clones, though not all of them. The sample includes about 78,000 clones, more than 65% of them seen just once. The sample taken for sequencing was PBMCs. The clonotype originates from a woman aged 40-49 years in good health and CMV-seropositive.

The CDR3 sequence: CASSDRQTNSPLHF. As DNA, the CDR3 is TGCGCCAGCAGTGATAGACAGACCAATTCACCCCTCCACTTT. This chain joins TRBV5-1 and TRBJ1-6; maybe TRBD1 (5 bases). Germline V gene sequence: CDR1 SGHRS, CDR2 YFSETQ. The CDR3 is 14 amino acids. The V gene lost 5 bases and the J gene lost 7 bases, with 13 bases spanning the gap.